A selection of T cell receptor beta chains follows, all from one sample in a study of blood T cell repertoires in COVID-19. Measured with immunoSEQ multiplex PCR; TCRdb has only the in-frame clones, and not every one. The sample shows around 320,000 clones, nearly 90% of them seen only once. The sequencing sample was made of PBMCs or T cells enriched from blood (not recorded which). The receptors originated from a woman aged 18-29 years with acute COVID-19. CDR3s include the opening cysteine and the closing phenylalanine or tryptophan. D genes are given only for firm matches. Expanded clones get a size class; other rows say once, few or many, or leave the size out.

clone_size: once; j_call: TRBJ2-1; d_call: TRBD2; v_call: TRBV3-1/TRBV3-2; cdr3_aa: CASSQDSGTYNEQFF; cdr3_nt: TGTGCCAGCAGCCAAGATAGCGGGACCTACAATGAGCAGTTCTTC
clone_size: -; j_call: TRBJ2-1; d_call: -; v_call: TRBV9; cdr3_aa: CASSVSVASTEQFF; cdr3_nt: TGTGCCAGCAGCGTAAGTGTAGCCAGTACTGAGCAGTTCTTC
clone_size: -; j_call: TRBJ1-5; d_call: TRBD1; v_call: TRBV27; cdr3_aa: CASSGDRDQPQHF; cdr3_nt: TGTGCCAGCAGTGGCGACAGGGATCAGCCCCAGCATTTT
clone_size: -; j_call: TRBJ1-2; d_call: -; v_call: TRBV30; cdr3_aa: CAWRFAGFYGYTF; cdr3_nt: TGTGCCTGGAGATTTGCAGGGTTCTATGGCTACACCTTC
clone_size: -; j_call: TRBJ2-1; d_call: TRBD2; v_call: TRBV7-3; cdr3_aa: CASSFGTSGYNEQFF; cdr3_nt: TGTGCCAGCAGCTTCGGGACTAGCGGCTACAATGAGCAGTTCTTC
clone_size: -; j_call: TRBJ1-1; d_call: -; v_call: TRBV11-2; cdr3_aa: CASSLLGGKAFF; cdr3_nt: TGTGCCAGCAGCCTCCTGGGGGGGAAAGCTTTCTTT
clone_size: once; j_call: TRBJ2-5; d_call: TRBD1; v_call: TRBV9; cdr3_aa: CASAGTGEETQYF; cdr3_nt: TGTGCCAGTGCCGGGACAGGGGAAGAGACCCAGTACTTC
clone_size: -; j_call: TRBJ2-2; d_call: TRBD2; v_call: TRBV28; cdr3_aa: CASSLEREAGELFF; cdr3_nt: TGTGCCAGCAGTTTGGAGCGGGAGGCCGGGGAGCTGTTTTTT
clone_size: -; j_call: TRBJ1-5; d_call: TRBD1; v_call: TRBV10-1; cdr3_aa: CASSEGTADLQPQHF; cdr3_nt: TGCGCCAGCAGTGAGGGGACAGCTGACCTTCAGCCCCAGCATTTT
clone_size: -; j_call: TRBJ1-2; d_call: -; v_call: TRBV11-2; cdr3_aa: CASSLGRRGDGGYTF; cdr3_nt: TGTGCCAGCAGCTTAGGACGGCGGGGGGATGGTGGCTACACCTTC
clone_size: -; j_call: TRBJ1-2; d_call: -; v_call: TRBV5-1; cdr3_aa: CASSSGGHGYTF; cdr3_nt: TGCGCCAGCAGCTCCGGAGGACATGGCTACACCTTC
clone_size: once; j_call: TRBJ2-3; d_call: -; v_call: TRBV9; cdr3_aa: CASSVVLASDTQYF; cdr3_nt: TGTGCCAGCAGCGTAGTCCTAGCATCAGATACGCAGTATTTT
clone_size: -; j_call: TRBJ2-1; d_call: TRBD2; v_call: TRBV5-1; cdr3_aa: CASSSGLAGATYNEQFF; cdr3_nt: TGCGCCAGCAGCTCGGGACTAGCGGGAGCAACCTACAATGAGCAGTTCTTC
clone_size: many; j_call: TRBJ1-1; d_call: -; v_call: TRBV7-9; cdr3_aa: CASSLVLGGTEAFF; cdr3_nt: TGTGCCAGCAGCTTAGTTCTAGGGGGCACTGAAGCTTTCTTT
clone_size: -; j_call: TRBJ2-5; d_call: TRBD2; v_call: TRBV6-5; cdr3_aa: CASRIMPEGGETQYF; cdr3_nt: TGTGCCAGCAGAATTATGCCGGAGGGAGGGGAGACCCAGTACTTC
clone_size: -; j_call: TRBJ2-7; d_call: TRBD1; v_call: TRBV28; cdr3_aa: CASSLGTVSYEQYF; cdr3_nt: TGTGCCAGCAGTTTAGGGACAGTCTCCTACGAGCAGTACTTC
clone_size: -; j_call: TRBJ2-5; d_call: -; v_call: TRBV3-1/TRBV3-2; cdr3_aa: CASSQTGKETQYF; cdr3_nt: TGTGCCAGCAGCCAAACCGGTAAAGAGACCCAGTACTTC
clone_size: -; j_call: TRBJ1-3; d_call: TRBD1; v_call: TRBV5-4; cdr3_aa: CASSSRTGEDSGNTIYF; cdr3_nt: TGTGCCAGCAGCTCCCGGACAGGGGAAGACTCTGGAAACACCATATATTTT
clone_size: -; j_call: TRBJ1-1; d_call: -; v_call: TRBV28; cdr3_aa: CASLTGGRLRTEAFF; cdr3_nt: TGTGCCAGCCTGACGGGGGGCCGCCTTCGGACTGAAGCTTTCTTT
clone_size: -; j_call: TRBJ2-5; d_call: TRBD1; v_call: TRBV5-1; cdr3_aa: CASSFGDRAQETQYF; cdr3_nt: TGCGCCAGCAGCTTCGGGGACAGGGCTCAAGAGACCCAGTACTTC
clone_size: -; j_call: TRBJ2-2; d_call: TRBD1; v_call: TRBV7-8; cdr3_aa: CASSPRTGAKAGELFF; cdr3_nt: TGTGCCAGCAGCCCACGAACAGGGGCGAAGGCCGGGGAGCTGTTTTTT
clone_size: -; j_call: TRBJ1-3; d_call: -; v_call: TRBV15; cdr3_aa: CATQTAPSSGNTIYF; cdr3_nt: TGTGCCACCCAGACAGCGCCGAGCTCTGGAAACACCATATATTTT
clone_size: -; j_call: TRBJ2-7; d_call: TRBD1; v_call: TRBV28; cdr3_aa: CASTTGGQALYEQYF; cdr3_nt: TGTGCCAGCACCACAGGCGGACAGGCGCTATACGAGCAGTACTTC
clone_size: -; j_call: TRBJ2-5; d_call: TRBD2; v_call: TRBV6-6; cdr3_aa: CASSYSREGETQYF; cdr3_nt: TGTGCCAGCAGTTACTCCCGGGAGGGGGAGACCCAGTACTTC
clone_size: -; j_call: TRBJ1-6; d_call: -; v_call: TRBV6-5; cdr3_aa: CASSPFNRGSPLHF; cdr3_nt: TGTGCCAGCAGTCCGTTCAATCGGGGTTCACCCCTCCACTTT
clone_size: -; j_call: TRBJ2-7; d_call: TRBD2; v_call: TRBV28; cdr3_aa: CASSVTSGRVSYEQYF; cdr3_nt: TGTGCCAGCAGTGTTACTAGCGGGAGGGTGTCCTACGAGCAGTACTTC
clone_size: -; j_call: TRBJ1-6; d_call: -; v_call: TRBV30; cdr3_aa: CAWKGQGRSPLHF; cdr3_nt: TGTGCCTGGAAGGGTCAGGGAAGGTCACCCCTCCACTTT
clone_size: -; j_call: TRBJ1-5; d_call: -; v_call: TRBV7-9; cdr3_aa: CASSFTTSNSNQPQHF; cdr3_nt: TGTGCCAGCAGCTTTACGACAAGCAATAGCAATCAGCCCCAGCATTTT
clone_size: -; j_call: TRBJ1-1; d_call: -; v_call: TRBV30; cdr3_aa: CAWRGRRRGEAFF; cdr3_nt: TGTGCCTGGAGGGGCCGGCGGCGGGGTGAAGCTTTCTTT
clone_size: -; j_call: TRBJ2-7; d_call: -; v_call: TRBV4-1; cdr3_aa: CASSQGPGQHYEQYF; cdr3_nt: TGCGCCAGCAGCCAAGGGCCTGGACAGCACTACGAGCAGTACTTC
clone_size: -; j_call: TRBJ2-1; d_call: TRBD2; v_call: TRBV5-4; cdr3_aa: CASRHWDYTANEQFF; cdr3_nt: TGTGCCAGCAGGCACTGGGACTACACAGCCAATGAGCAGTTCTTC
clone_size: once; j_call: TRBJ2-7; d_call: TRBD1; v_call: TRBV6-1; cdr3_aa: CASSEFRTGFSYEQYF; cdr3_nt: TGTGCCAGCAGTGAATTCAGGACAGGGTTCTCCTACGAGCAGTACTTC
clone_size: few; j_call: TRBJ2-5; d_call: TRBD1; v_call: TRBV19; cdr3_aa: CASSIQGAKETQYF; cdr3_nt: TGTGCCAGTAGTATACAGGGGGCAAAAGAGACCCAGTACTTC
clone_size: -; j_call: TRBJ2-1; d_call: TRBD1; v_call: TRBV7-3; cdr3_aa: CASSLSSGTGDNEQFF; cdr3_nt: TGTGCCAGCAGCTTAAGCTCCGGGACAGGCGACAATGAGCAGTTCTTC
clone_size: -; j_call: TRBJ2-5; d_call: -; v_call: TRBV27; cdr3_aa: CASSRPLGTQYF; cdr3_nt: TGTGCCAGCAGTCGCCCCCTTGGCACCCAGTACTTC
clone_size: -; j_call: TRBJ1-2; d_call: TRBD1; v_call: TRBV2; cdr3_aa: CASRLTGTGSF; cdr3_nt: TGTGCCAGCAGGCTTACCGGGACAGGGTCCTTC
clone_size: -; j_call: TRBJ1-1; d_call: -; v_call: TRBV27; cdr3_aa: CASSLSLQGGPNTEAFF; cdr3_nt: TGTGCCAGCAGTTTATCTTTACAGGGAGGGCCGAACACTGAAGCTTTCTTT
clone_size: -; j_call: TRBJ2-4; d_call: -; v_call: TRBV28; cdr3_aa: CASSSAKLAKNIQYF; cdr3_nt: TGTGCCAGCAGTTCCGCTAAATTAGCCAAAAACATTCAGTACTTC
clone_size: -; j_call: TRBJ1-2; d_call: -; v_call: TRBV5-1; cdr3_aa: CASSFGYGYTF; cdr3_nt: TGCGCCAGCAGCTTCGGTTATGGCTACACCTTC
clone_size: -; j_call: TRBJ2-7; d_call: -; v_call: TRBV11-3; cdr3_aa: CASSSPTEQLREQYF; cdr3_nt: TGTGCCAGCAGCTCCCCGACAGAACAACTACGCGAGCAGTACTTC
clone_size: -; j_call: TRBJ2-2; d_call: -; v_call: TRBV9; cdr3_aa: CASSDGPTGELFF; cdr3_nt: TGTGCCAGCAGTGATGGGCCCACCGGGGAGCTGTTTTTT
clone_size: few; j_call: TRBJ2-3; d_call: -; v_call: TRBV6-1; cdr3_aa: CASSESTPNTQYF; cdr3_nt: TGTGCCAGCAGTGAATCAACGCCTAATACGCAGTATTTT
clone_size: -; j_call: TRBJ1-3; d_call: -; v_call: TRBV10-3; cdr3_aa: CAISQQGSGNTIYF; cdr3_nt: TGTGCCATCAGCCAACAGGGATCTGGAAACACCATATATTTT
clone_size: -; j_call: TRBJ1-6; d_call: TRBD1; v_call: TRBV28; cdr3_aa: CASRLGQGNSPLHF; cdr3_nt: TGTGCCAGCAGATTGGGACAGGGGAATTCACCCCTCCACTTT
clone_size: -; j_call: TRBJ2-1; d_call: TRBD1; v_call: TRBV18; cdr3_aa: CASSPGTAYNEQFF; cdr3_nt: TGTGCCAGCTCACCCGGGACAGCTTACAATGAGCAGTTCTTC
clone_size: once; j_call: TRBJ2-7; d_call: TRBD2; v_call: TRBV27; cdr3_aa: CASSPRLSGSLEQYF; cdr3_nt: TGTGCCAGCAGTCCCCGACTGAGCGGGAGTCTCGAGCAGTACTTC
clone_size: -; j_call: TRBJ2-7; d_call: TRBD1; v_call: TRBV6-5; cdr3_aa: CASRPGQGASEQYF; cdr3_nt: TGTGCCAGCAGACCGGGACAGGGGGCCTCCGAGCAGTACTTC